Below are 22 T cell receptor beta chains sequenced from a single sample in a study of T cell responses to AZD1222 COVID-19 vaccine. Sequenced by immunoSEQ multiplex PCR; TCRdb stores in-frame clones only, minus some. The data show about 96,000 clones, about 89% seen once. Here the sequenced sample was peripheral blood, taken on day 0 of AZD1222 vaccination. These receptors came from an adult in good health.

The CDR3 nucleotides are TGTGCCAGCAGCTTAGGGACGGCCACTGAAGCTTTCTTT. Translation: CASSLGTATEAFF. V is TRBV11-2 and J is TRBJ1-1; D call uncertain. Trimming cost V 1 base and J 4 bases, with 7 bases left between them. The CDR3 runs 13 residues. The germline gives CDR1 SGHAT, CDR2 FQNNGV.

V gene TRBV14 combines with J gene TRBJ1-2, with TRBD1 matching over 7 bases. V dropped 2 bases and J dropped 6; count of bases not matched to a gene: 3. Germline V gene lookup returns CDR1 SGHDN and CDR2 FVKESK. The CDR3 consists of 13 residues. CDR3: CASSQRQGNGYTF. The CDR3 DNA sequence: TGTGCCAGCAGCCAACGACAGGGCAATGGCTACACCTTC.

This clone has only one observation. The CDR3, as DNA: TGTGCCTGGAGTGTAGGGTCGGGTCAGTTTAACGAGCAGTACTTC. Translating it yields CAWSVGSGQFNEQYF. J is TRBJ2-7 and V is TRBV30, with D unresolved. In germline, CDR1 is GTSNPN, CDR2 SVGIG (reference sequence). V was cut by 0 bases and J by 5 bases, with 17 bases left in between. The CDR3 is 15 amino acids.

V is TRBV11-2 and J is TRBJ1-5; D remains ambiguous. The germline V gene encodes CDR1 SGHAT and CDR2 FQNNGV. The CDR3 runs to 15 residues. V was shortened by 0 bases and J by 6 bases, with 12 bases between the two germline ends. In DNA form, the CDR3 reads TGTGCCAGCAGCTTAGATAGTATGTTGGGTCAGCCCCAGCATTTT. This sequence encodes CASSLDSMLGQPQHF.

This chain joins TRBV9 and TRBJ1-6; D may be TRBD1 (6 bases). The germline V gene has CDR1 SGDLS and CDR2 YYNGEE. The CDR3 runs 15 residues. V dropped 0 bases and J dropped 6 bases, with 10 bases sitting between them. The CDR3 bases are TGTGCCAGCAGCGTAGAGGACAGCCCTAATTCACCCCTCCACTTT. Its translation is CASSVEDSPNSPLHF.

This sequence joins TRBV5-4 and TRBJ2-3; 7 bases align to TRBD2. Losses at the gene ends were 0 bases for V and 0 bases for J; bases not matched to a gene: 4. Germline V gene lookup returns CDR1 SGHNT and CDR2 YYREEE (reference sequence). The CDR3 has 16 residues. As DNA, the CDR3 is TGTGCCAGCAGCTTGGGACTAGCCTATAGCACAGATACGCAGTATTTT. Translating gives CASSLGLAYSTDTQYF. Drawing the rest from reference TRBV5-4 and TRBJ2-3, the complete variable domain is ETGVTQSPTHLIKTRGQQVTLRCSSQSGHNTVSWYQQALGQGPQFIFQYYREEENGRGNFPPRFSGLQFPNYSSELNVNALELDDSALYLCASSLGLAYSTDTQYFGPGTRLTVL.

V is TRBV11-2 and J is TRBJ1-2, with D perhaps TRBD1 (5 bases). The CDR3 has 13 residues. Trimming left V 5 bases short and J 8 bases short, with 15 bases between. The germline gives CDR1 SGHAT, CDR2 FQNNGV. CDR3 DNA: TGTGCCAGCAGCCCGGTTGGGGGTATCGGCTACACCTTC. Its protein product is CASSPVGGIGYTF.

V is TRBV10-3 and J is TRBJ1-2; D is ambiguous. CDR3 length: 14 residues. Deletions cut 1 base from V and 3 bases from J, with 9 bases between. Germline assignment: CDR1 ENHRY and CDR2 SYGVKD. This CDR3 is CAISEFKVDYGYTF. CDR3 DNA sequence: TGTGCCATCAGTGAGTTTAAGGTAGACTATGGCTACACCTTC.

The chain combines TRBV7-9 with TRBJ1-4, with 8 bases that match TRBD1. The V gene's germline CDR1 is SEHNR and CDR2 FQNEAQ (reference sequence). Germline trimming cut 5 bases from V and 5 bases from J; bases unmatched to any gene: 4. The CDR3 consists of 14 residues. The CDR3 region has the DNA TGTGCCAGCAGCGCGGGACAGGCGAATGAAAAACTGTTTTTT. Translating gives CASSAGQANEKLFF.

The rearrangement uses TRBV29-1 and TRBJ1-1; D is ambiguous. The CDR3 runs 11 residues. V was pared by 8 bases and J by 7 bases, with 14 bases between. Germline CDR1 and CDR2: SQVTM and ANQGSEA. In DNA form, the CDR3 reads TGCAGCACCATAGGTCCGGGTGAAGCTTTCTTT. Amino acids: CSTIGPGEAFF.

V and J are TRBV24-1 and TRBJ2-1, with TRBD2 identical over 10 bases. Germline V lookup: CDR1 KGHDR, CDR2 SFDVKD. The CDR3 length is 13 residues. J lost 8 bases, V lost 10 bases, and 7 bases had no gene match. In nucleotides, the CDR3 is TGTGCCACGAGGGCTAGCGGGGGTTATGAGCAGTTCTTC. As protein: CATRASGGYEQFF.

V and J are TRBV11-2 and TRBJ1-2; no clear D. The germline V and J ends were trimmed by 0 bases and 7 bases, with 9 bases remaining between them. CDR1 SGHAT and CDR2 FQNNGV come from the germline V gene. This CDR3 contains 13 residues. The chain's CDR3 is CASSLEVGFGYTF. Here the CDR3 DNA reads TGTGCCAGCAGCTTAGAAGTGGGGTTTGGCTACACCTTC.

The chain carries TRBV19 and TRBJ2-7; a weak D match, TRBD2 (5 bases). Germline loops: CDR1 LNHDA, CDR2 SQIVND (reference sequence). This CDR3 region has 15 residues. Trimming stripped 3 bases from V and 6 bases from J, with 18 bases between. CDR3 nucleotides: TGTGCCAGTAGTATCGACACTAGAGTACCCGCCGAGCAGTACTTC. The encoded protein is CASSIDTRVPAEQYF.

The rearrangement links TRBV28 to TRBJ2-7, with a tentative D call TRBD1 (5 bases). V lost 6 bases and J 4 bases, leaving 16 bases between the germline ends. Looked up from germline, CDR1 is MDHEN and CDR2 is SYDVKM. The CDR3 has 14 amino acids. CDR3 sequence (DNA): TGTGCCAGCAGAGAAAGGCAGGGTCCTTACGAGCAGTACTTC. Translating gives CASRERQGPYEQYF. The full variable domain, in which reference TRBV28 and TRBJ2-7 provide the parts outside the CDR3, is DVKVTQSSRYLVKRTGEKVFLECVQDMDHENMFWYRQDPGLGLRLIYFSYDVKMKEKGDIPEGYSVSREKKERFSLILESASTNQTSMYLCASRERQGPYEQYFGPGTRLTVT.

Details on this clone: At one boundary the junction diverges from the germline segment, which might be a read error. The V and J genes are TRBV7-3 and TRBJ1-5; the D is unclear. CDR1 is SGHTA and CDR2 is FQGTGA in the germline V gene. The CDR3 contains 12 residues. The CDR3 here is CASSNSNQPQHF. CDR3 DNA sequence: TGTGCGAGCAGTAATAGCAATCAGCCCCAGCATTTT.

CDR3 protein: CASSMVLEAFF. DNA of the CDR3: TGTGCCAGTAGTATGGTACTAGAAGCTTTCTTT. The chain is built from TRBV19 and TRBJ1-1; D is unclear. The germline CDR1 and CDR2 sequences are LNHDA and SQIVND (reference sequence). This CDR3 spans 11 amino acids. V lost 3 bases and J lost 8, with 7 bases in between.

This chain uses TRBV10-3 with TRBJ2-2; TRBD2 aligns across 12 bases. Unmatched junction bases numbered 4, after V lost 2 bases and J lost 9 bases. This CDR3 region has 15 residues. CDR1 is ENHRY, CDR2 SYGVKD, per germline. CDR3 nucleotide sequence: TGTGCCATCAGTGAGGCTAGCGGGGGGGTCCGGGAGCTGTTTTTT. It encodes CAISEASGGVRELFF.

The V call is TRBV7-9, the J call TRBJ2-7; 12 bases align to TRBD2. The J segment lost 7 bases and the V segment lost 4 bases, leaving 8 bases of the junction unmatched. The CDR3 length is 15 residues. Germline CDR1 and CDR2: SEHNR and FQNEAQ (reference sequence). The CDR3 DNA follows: TGTGCCAGCAGCTCCACTAGCGGGGGGCTTGAAGAGCAGTACTTC. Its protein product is CASSSTSGGLEEQYF.

The CDR3 loop is CASSQIGTGNTEAFF. CDR3 coding DNA: TGTGCCAGCAGCCAGATAGGGACAGGGAACACTGAAGCTTTCTTT. The gene calls are TRBV3-1 (or the pseudogene TRBV3-2) and TRBJ1-1; 8 positions match TRBD1. The CDR3 consists of 15 residues. Germline-derived CDR1 and CDR2 are LGHDT and YNNKEL (reference sequence). The trim removed 3 bases at V and 1 base at J, leaving 4 bases unmatched.

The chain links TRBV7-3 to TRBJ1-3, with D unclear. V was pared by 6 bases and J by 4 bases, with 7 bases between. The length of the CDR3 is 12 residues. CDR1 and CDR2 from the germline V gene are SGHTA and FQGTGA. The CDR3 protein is CASRGAGNTIYF. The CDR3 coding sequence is TGTGCCAGCAGGGGAGCCGGAAACACCATATATTTT.

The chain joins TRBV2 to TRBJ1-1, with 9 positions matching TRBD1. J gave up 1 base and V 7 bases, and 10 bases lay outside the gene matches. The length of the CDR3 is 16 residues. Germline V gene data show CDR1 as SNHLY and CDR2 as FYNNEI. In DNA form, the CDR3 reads TGTGCCAGCAAGGAGGGACAGGGTGGGAAGAACACTGAAGCTTTCTTT. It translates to CASKEGQGGKNTEAFF.

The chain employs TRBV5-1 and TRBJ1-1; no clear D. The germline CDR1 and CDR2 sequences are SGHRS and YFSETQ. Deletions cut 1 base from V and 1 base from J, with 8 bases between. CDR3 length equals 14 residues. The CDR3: CASSLFWENTEAFF. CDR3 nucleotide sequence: TGCGCCAGCAGCTTGTTTTGGGAGAACACTGAAGCTTTCTTT.